Presented here are 29 T cell receptor beta chains from one specimen sequenced in a study of shared clonotypes between healthy human individuals. This table comes from immunoSEQ multiplex PCR, and its TCRdb copy is limited to in-frame clones, with some not included. The sample carries about 1 million clones, around 78% recorded once. The sample consisted of memory CD4+ T cells from PBMCs. Noted subset: CD45RA-negative fraction. The receptors derive from a man between 18 and 35 years old in good health. Some clones in this sample may be carry-over from other donors' samples.

The V gene is TRBV19, the J gene TRBJ2-1, with D possibly called TRBD1 or TRBD2 (6 bases each). V was trimmed by 5 bases and J by 3 bases, leaving 38 bases between them. The CDR3 is 23 amino acids. CDR1 is LNHDA, CDR2 SQIVND, per germline (reference sequence). In nucleotides, the CDR3 is TGTGCCAGTAGTCCTCAGAAGGGACAACTCTCGGTGGCGGGGAGTGGGGTCTACAATGAGCAGTTCTTC. Protein: CASSPQKGQLSVAGSGVYNEQFF.

The gene calls are TRBV4-3 and TRBJ2-3; D gene unclear. The CDR3 is 15 amino acids. V lost 0 bases and J lost 4, with 11 bases in between. Germline-derived CDR1 and CDR2 are LGHNA and YSLEER. Here the CDR3 reads CASSQEPLPADTQYF. In nucleotides, the CDR3 is TGCGCCAGCAGCCAAGAGCCCCTCCCGGCAGATACGCAGTATTTT.

The rearrangement links TRBV4-1 to TRBJ2-1; weak D call: TRBD1 (5 bases). Germline V gives CDR1 MGHRA, CDR2 YSYEKL. V lost 1 base, J lost 4 bases, and 14 bases lay in between. This CDR3 has 16 amino acids. Here the CDR3 reads CASSQVQERPYNEQFF. The CDR3 coding sequence is TGCGCCAGCAGCCAAGTACAGGAGCGTCCTTACAATGAGCAGTTCTTC.

The chain is built from TRBV10-1 and TRBJ1-5, with a possible D match to TRBD1 (6 bases). V lost 8 bases and J 0 bases, leaving 8 bases between the germline ends. The CDR3 consists of 13 residues. The germline V gene encodes CDR1 WNHNN and CDR2 SYGVQD (reference sequence). This chain's CDR3 is CASGTPSNQPQHF. The CDR3 DNA reads TGCGCCAGCGGGACACCTAGCAATCAGCCCCAGCATTTT.

This clone was recorded only once. This chain links TRBV28 with TRBJ1-5; D might be TRBD1 (6 bases). CDR1 and CDR2 from the germline V gene are MDHEN and SYDVKM. The CDR3 spans 14 residues. V lost 5 bases to trimming and J lost 7 bases, with 15 bases between them. The CDR3 DNA sequence: TGTGCCAGCAGTCCCCCGGGGGGCGCCCAGCCCCAGCATTTT. Residues: CASSPPGGAQPQHF.

V usage is TRBV7-6 and J usage is TRBJ2-7; 9 bases map to TRBD2. Germline V gene data show CDR1 as SGHVS and CDR2 as FNYEAQ. The J segment lost 12 bases and the V segment lost 6 bases, leaving 18 bases of the junction unmatched. This CDR3 comprises 15 residues. CDR3 DNA sequence: TGTGCCAGCAGGTCGGCGGGACTAGCCCGTTCCCCGACGTACTTC. As protein: CASRSAGLARSPTYF.

V gene TRBV5-1 combines with J gene TRBJ2-1; 9 nucleotides match TRBD2. CDR3 length: 16 residues. The V and J ends lost 1 base and 2 bases, in that order; junction bases with no gene match: 4. Germline V lookup: CDR1 SGHRS, CDR2 YFSETQ. CDR3 protein: CASSLSGTSPYNEQFF. CDR3 in DNA: TGCGCCAGCAGCTTGTCGGGGACTAGCCCCTACAATGAGCAGTTCTTC.

CDR3 sequence reads: CASSVRRIGEKLFF. Written as DNA, the CDR3 is TGTGCCAGCAGCGTGAGGAGAATAGGGGAAAAACTGTTTTTT. V gene TRBV9 combines with J gene TRBJ1-4; D is unclear. The CDR3 contains 14 residues. V gave up 2 bases and J gave up 8 bases, with 13 bases separating them. Germline lookup yields CDR1 SGDLS and CDR2 YYNGEE.

This clone appeared many times. The CDR3 bases are TGTGCCAGCAGTACCGCATGGGAAGCTTTCTTT. It yields the protein CASSTAWEAFF. The rearrangement joins TRBV28 to TRBJ1-1, with D unresolved. Germline loops: CDR1 MDHEN, CDR2 SYDVKM. Trimming removed 5 bases from V and 8 bases from J, with 9 bases in between. CDR3 length equals 11 residues.

V is TRBV30 and J is TRBJ2-7; D remains ambiguous. Germline CDR1 reads GTSNPN; CDR2 reads SVGIG (reference sequence). The CDR3 extends over 13 amino acids. Trimming left V 0 bases short and J 2 bases short, with 8 bases between. This CDR3 reads CAWSVPPPYEQYF. The CDR3 coding sequence is TGTGCCTGGAGTGTACCACCACCCTACGAGCAGTACTTC.

Details on this clone: A much larger clone lies one base from this, so it may be a read error. The same CDR3 also results from other DNA sequences found in this sample. This rearrangement joins TRBV11-2 to TRBJ2-7; 12 bases map to TRBD1. This CDR3 has 14 amino acids. The trim removed 5 bases at V and 2 bases at J, leaving 1 base unmatched. CDR1 SGHAT and CDR2 FQNNGV come from the germline V gene. As DNA, the CDR3 is TGTGCCAGCAGCCGGGACAGGGGGCCCTACGAGCAGTACTTC. Amino acids: CASSRDRGPYEQYF.

The V and J genes are TRBV7-2 and TRBJ2-1; D gene uncertain. Germline lookup yields CDR1 SGHTA and CDR2 FQGNSA. This CDR3 comprises 14 residues. The V end lost 5 bases, the J end lost 7 bases, and 15 bases lay between the germline ends. The CDR3 protein is CASSNAQSFNEQFF. In DNA, the CDR3 is TGTGCCAGCAGCAATGCGCAGAGTTTTAATGAGCAGTTCTTC.

The chain is built from TRBV25-1 and TRBJ2-7; 12 bases match TRBD2. Germline V gives CDR1 MGHDK, CDR2 SYGVNS. The J segment lost 4 bases and the V segment lost 8 bases, leaving 12 bases of the junction unmatched. The CDR3 consists of 16 residues. CDR3 amino acids: CASGGSLTSGSYEQYF. The CDR3, as DNA: TGTGCCAGCGGAGGGAGTCTGACTAGCGGGAGTTACGAGCAGTACTTC.

The rearrangement joins TRBV5-1 to TRBJ2-1; 7 bases match TRBD2. The V gene's germline CDR1 is SGHRS and CDR2 YFSETQ. The V gene end was trimmed by 3 bases and the J gene end by 12 bases; junction bases not matched to a gene: 18. This CDR3 comprises 16 residues. CDR3 sequence: CASSSISGLAIVGQFF. The CDR3 nucleotides read TGCGCCAGCAGCTCCATTAGCGGGTTGGCTATTGTGGGGCAGTTCTTC.

The chain recombines TRBV6-5 with TRBJ2-2; possibly TRBD1 for D (6 bases). The germline CDR1 and CDR2 sequences are MNHEY and SVGAGI. Deletions cut 6 bases from V and 5 bases from J, with 10 bases between. This CDR3 comprises 13 residues. The CDR3 nucleotides are TGTGCCAGCAGCACAGGGTTAACCGGGGAGCTGTTTTTT. Its protein is CASSTGLTGELFF.

The gene calls are TRBV18 and TRBJ2-1; D gene uncertain. Per germline, CDR1 KGHSH and CDR2 LQKENI. Trimming took 6 bases from V and 9 from J, leaving 18 bases between them. The CDR3 is 14 residues long. This chain's CDR3 is CASSPQGSVAEQFF. In nucleotides, the CDR3 is TGTGCCAGCTCCCCGCAAGGGTCGGTGGCTGAGCAGTTCTTC.

This clone has a single count. The chain combines TRBV6-6 with TRBJ2-7; D assignment may be TRBD1 or TRBD2 (5 bases each). CDR1 is MNHNY, CDR2 SVGAGI, per germline (reference sequence). This CDR3 has 14 amino acids. Trimming removed 2 bases at V and 5 bases at J, with 13 bases between. In DNA form, the CDR3 reads TGTGCCAGCAGTTACAAACTAGAAGGGGACGAGCAGTACTTC. Translating it yields CASSYKLEGDEQYF.

Regarding this clone: Other DNA sequences in this sample translate to the same CDR3. The chain is built from TRBV19 and TRBJ2-5; tentatively, D is TRBD2 (5 bases). The CDR3 length is 13 residues. Germline CDR1 LNHDA, CDR2 SQIVND (reference sequence). Trimming removed 6 bases from V and 1 base from J, with 9 bases in between. The CDR3 DNA follows: TGTGCCAGTAGCCCCCGGGGCCAAGAGACCCAGTACTTC. It translates to CASSPRGQETQYF.

This chain links TRBV5-4 with TRBJ2-1; D is unclear. This CDR3 has 13 residues. Germline CDR1 SGHNT, CDR2 YYREEE (reference sequence). With 2 bases removed from V and 5 bases from J, the gap between germline ends came to 8 bases. This chain's CDR3 is CASSFNWDNEQFF. The CDR3 DNA reads as TGTGCCAGCAGCTTCAATTGGGACAATGAGCAGTTCTTC.

V gene TRBV7-9 combines with J gene TRBJ2-3; 8 bases map to TRBD2. The CDR3 totals 15 residues. Germline V CDR1 and CDR2: SEHNR, FQNEAQ (reference sequence). Germline trimming cut 5 bases from V and 4 bases from J; bases unmatched to any gene: 8. Here the CDR3 reads CASSRGAGGPDTQYF. The CDR3 bases are TGTGCCAGCAGCCGGGGGGCGGGAGGCCCAGATACGCAGTATTTT.

The chain couples TRBV11-2 to TRBJ2-5; either TRBD1 or TRBD2 may fit D (5 bases each). Germline V gene sequence: CDR1 SGHAT, CDR2 FQNNGV. Trimming left V 5 bases short and J 3 bases short, with 13 bases between. The CDR3 loop spans 14 amino acids. CDR3 amino acids: CASSIGTAEETQYF. CDR3 DNA sequence: TGTGCCAGCAGCATTGGGACGGCCGAAGAGACCCAGTACTTC.

V usage is TRBV27 and J usage is TRBJ1-4; a weak D match, TRBD1 (6 bases). Germline CDR1 MNHEY, CDR2 SMNVEV (reference sequence). This CDR3 comprises 15 residues. Trimming pared 4 bases from V and 0 bases from J, leaving 9 bases between. The CDR3 region has the DNA TGTGCCAGCAGTTCCAGGACAGCAACTAATGAAAAACTGTTTTTT. It codes for CASSSRTATNEKLFF. Using reference TRBV27 and TRBJ1-4 for the parts outside the CDR3, the full variable domain is EAQVTQNPRYLITVTGKKLTVTCSQNMNHEYMSWYRQDPGLGLRQIYYSMNVEVTDKGDVPEGYKVSRKEKRNFPLILESPSPNQTSLYFCASSSRTATNEKLFFGSGTQLSVL.

This clone was counted between two and nine times. The gene calls are TRBV10-3 and TRBJ2-3, with TRBD1 as a possible D gene (5 bases). V dropped 11 bases and J dropped 2 bases, with 17 bases sitting between them. The CDR3 runs 14 residues. CDR1 and CDR2 (germline): ENHRY, SYGVKD. The DNA of the CDR3 is TGTGCCCTATCAGGTGGACACCTCACAGATACGCAGTATTTT. Translated: CALSGGHLTDTQYF.

This clone was counted once. V is TRBV15 and J is TRBJ2-7; D may be TRBD1 (5 bases). The germline V gene has CDR1 LNHNV and CDR2 YYDKDF (reference sequence). V dropped 0 bases and J dropped 4 bases, with 10 bases sitting between them. The CDR3 is made up of 14 amino acids. This chain's CDR3 is CATSRDRQHYEQYF. DNA for the CDR3: TGTGCCACCAGCAGAGATCGACAGCATTACGAGCAGTACTTC.

Notes on this clone: Other DNA sequences in the same sample also yield this CDR3. This sequence joins TRBV9 and TRBJ2-3; 15 bases align to TRBD2. With V trimmed by 3 bases and J by 4 bases, 9 bases remained unmatched. This CDR3 region has 18 residues. Germline values: CDR1 SGDLS, CDR2 YYNGEE. CDR3 sequence reads: CASSEGGLAGGLADTQYF. CDR3 bases: TGTGCCAGCAGCGAGGGGGGACTAGCGGGAGGCTTAGCAGATACGCAGTATTTT.

This chain uses TRBV18 with TRBJ2-3, with 7 bases fitting TRBD2. Germline V gives CDR1 KGHSH, CDR2 LQKENI. This CDR3 has 15 residues. The ends lost 5 bases at V and 2 bases at J; junction bases unmatched: 7. DNA for the CDR3: TGTGCCAGCTCAAAGAGGAGCGGGGCCACAGATACGCAGTATTTT. This sequence encodes CASSKRSGATDTQYF.

This chain connects TRBV28 to TRBJ2-7, with no clear D. The CDR3 loop spans 14 amino acids. Germline V lookup: CDR1 MDHEN, CDR2 SYDVKM. Trimming shortened V by 8 bases and J by 1 base, and 15 bases separated the two germline ends. Here the CDR3 reads CASQTTEKSYEQYF. The CDR3 DNA is TGTGCCAGCCAAACGACGGAGAAATCCTACGAGCAGTACTTC.

The V and J genes are TRBV19 and TRBJ1-5; 8 nucleotides line up with TRBD1. This CDR3 spans 15 amino acids. Germline-derived CDR1 and CDR2 are LNHDA and SQIVND (reference sequence). Germline trimming cut 7 bases from V and 6 bases from J; bases unmatched to any gene: 11. DNA for the CDR3: TGTGCCAGTACCTTCTGGGCAGGGGGCCCTCAGCCCCAGCATTTT. Protein product: CASTFWAGGPQPQHF.

For the CDR3, the DNA is TGTGCCAGCAGCTTAGGAGGGGACTCGGAGACCCAGTACTTC. Translation: CASSLGGDSETQYF. The genes are TRBV7-2 and TRBJ2-5; D might be TRBD2 (6 bases). Looked up from germline, CDR1 is SGHTA and CDR2 is FQGNSA. The CDR3 is 14 residues long. V lost 1 base and J 5 bases, leaving 11 bases between the germline ends.